These 3 T cell receptor beta chains share one sample of origin, sequenced in a study of blood T cell repertoires in COVID-19. Sequenced by immunoSEQ multiplex PCR; TCRdb stores in-frame clones only, minus some. The profile shows just under 45,000 clones, about nine tenths of them singletons. The source material was peripheral blood. The receptor source for this set is a woman at least 80 years old in a cohort sampled during active or convalescent COVID-19.

This chain uses TRBV7-8 with TRBJ1-4; 8 positions match TRBD1. After removal of 6 bases from V and 13 bases from J, the junction contained 16 bases not matched to a gene. This CDR3 region has 15 residues. Germline values: CDR1 SGHVS, CDR2 FQNEAQ. Written as DNA, the CDR3 is TGTGCCAGCAGGGACGTAGGACAGGGCCCACAAAGACTGTTTTTT. Translating gives CASRDVGQGPQRLFF.

V is TRBV27 and J is TRBJ2-3, with D unresolved. This CDR3 has 11 residues. The V gene's germline CDR1 is MNHEY and CDR2 SMNVEV (reference sequence). Trimming removed 8 bases from V and 6 bases from J, with 9 bases in between. CDR3 nucleotides: TGTGCCAGCTCTGCCCAGGATACGCAGTATTTT. It specifies CASSAQDTQYF.

This chain links TRBV10-3 with TRBJ2-1; 7 bases map to TRBD2. Germline-derived CDR1 and CDR2 are ENHRY and SYGVKD. Trimming removed 6 bases from V and 1 base from J; junction bases left unmatched: 3. There are 14 residues in the CDR3. This CDR3 reads CAIRGGSSYNEQFF. As DNA, the CDR3 is TGTGCCATCAGAGGCGGGAGTTCCTACAATGAGCAGTTCTTC.